What follows are 10 T cell receptor beta chains derived from one specimen sequenced in a study of T cells of healthy individuals. A single record per CDR3 protein comes from TCRdb applying MiXCR to the 5' RACE reads. The profile shows fewer than 75,000 distinct CDR3 sequences, 15% to 20% of them singletons. All receptors derive from a human donor in good health.

This chain connects TRBV20-1 to TRBJ2-1; D call uncertain. The CDR3 is 13 residues long. Trimming stripped 1 base from V and 7 bases from J, with 11 bases between. In germline, CDR1 is DFQATT, CDR2 SNEGSKA (reference sequence). The chain's CDR3 is CSARARVGNEQFF. The DNA for the CDR3 is TGCAGTGCTAGAGCTAGGGTAGGGAATGAGCAGTTCTTC.

This clonotype was detected many times. The V gene is TRBV9, the J gene TRBJ1-1; a weak D match, TRBD1 (6 bases). The CDR3 sequence is 14 residues long. V lost 0 bases and J lost 2, with 8 bases in between. CDR1 is SGDLS and CDR2 is YYNGEE in the germline V gene. The CDR3 bases are TGTGCCAGCAGCGTAGGGACAGCAAACACTGAAGCTTTCTTT. It yields the protein CASSVGTANTEAFF.

This clonotype was counted only a few times. V usage is TRBV7-8 and J usage is TRBJ1-6; D is ambiguous. The V gene lost 5 bases and the J gene lost 9 bases, with 11 bases spanning the gap. This CDR3 has 13 residues. Germline V gives CDR1 SGHVS, CDR2 FQNEAQ. The CDR3, as DNA: TGTGCCAGCAGCCCCAGAATCGGTTCACCCCTCCACTTT. Protein sequence: CASSPRIGSPLHF.

V and J are TRBV9 and TRBJ2-7; possibly TRBD2 for D (7 bases). The germline V gene encodes CDR1 SGDLS and CDR2 YYNGEE. The V and J ends lost 2 bases and 6 bases respectively, with 9 bases between them. The CDR3 spans 12 residues. CDR3 amino acids: CASSVRGGEQYF. CDR3 coding DNA: TGTGCCAGCAGCGTGAGGGGGGGCGAGCAGTACTTC.

This chain joins TRBV5-6 and TRBJ2-7; 7 bases agree with TRBD1. The CDR3 is made up of 15 amino acids. V lost 0 bases, J lost 3 bases, and 6 bases stayed unmatched. The V gene's germline CDR1 is SGHDT and CDR2 YYEEEE. CDR3 region: CASSLEARGFYEQYF. The DNA of the CDR3 is TGTGCCAGCAGCTTGGAGGCCAGGGGGTTCTACGAGCAGTACTTC.

V is TRBV7-2 and J is TRBJ2-3; TRBD2 agrees at 10 bases. This CDR3 comprises 16 residues. Germline V lookup: CDR1 SGHTA, CDR2 FQGNSA. V shed 3 bases and J 1 base; nucleotides not matched to a gene: 4. The CDR3 DNA follows: TGTGCCAGCAGCTTTCGACTAGCGGGTCGCACAGATACGCAGTATTTT. Protein sequence: CASSFRLAGRTDTQYF.

The sample holds a few counts of this clonotype. V is TRBV12-3 or TRBV12-4 and J is TRBJ2-7, with D possibly being TRBD1 (6 bases). V lost 8 bases and J lost 5, with 16 bases in between. CDR3 length equals 13 residues. Here the CDR3 reads CASGSEGENEQYF. The CDR3 DNA reads TGTGCCAGCGGAAGCGAGGGGGAAAACGAGCAGTACTTC.

This chain connects TRBV7-3 to TRBJ1-3; D ambiguous. Trimming shortened V by 3 bases and J by 0 bases, and 3 bases separated the two germline ends. The CDR3 extends over 13 amino acids. CDR1 is SGHTA, CDR2 FQGTGA, per germline. The CDR3 here is CASSFHSGNTIYF. The CDR3 coding sequence is TGTGCCAGCAGCTTCCACTCTGGAAACACCATATATTTT.

The chain combines TRBV7-2 with TRBJ1-1; no definite D call. This CDR3 has 13 residues. The germline V and J ends were trimmed by 2 bases and 0 bases, with 4 bases remaining between them. Per germline, CDR1 SGHTA and CDR2 FQGNSA. For the CDR3, the DNA is TGTGCCAGCAGCTTACAAGTGAACACTGAAGCTTTCTTT. This translates into CASSLQVNTEAFF.

V is TRBV10-3 and J is TRBJ1-1; D unclear. Germline CDR1 reads ENHRY; CDR2 reads SYGVKD. Trimming took 7 bases from V and 0 from J, leaving 9 bases between them. The CDR3 sequence is 13 residues long. In DNA form, the CDR3 reads TGTGCCATCAAGGGCAGAATGAACACTGAAGCTTTCTTT. Its protein is CAIKGRMNTEAFF.